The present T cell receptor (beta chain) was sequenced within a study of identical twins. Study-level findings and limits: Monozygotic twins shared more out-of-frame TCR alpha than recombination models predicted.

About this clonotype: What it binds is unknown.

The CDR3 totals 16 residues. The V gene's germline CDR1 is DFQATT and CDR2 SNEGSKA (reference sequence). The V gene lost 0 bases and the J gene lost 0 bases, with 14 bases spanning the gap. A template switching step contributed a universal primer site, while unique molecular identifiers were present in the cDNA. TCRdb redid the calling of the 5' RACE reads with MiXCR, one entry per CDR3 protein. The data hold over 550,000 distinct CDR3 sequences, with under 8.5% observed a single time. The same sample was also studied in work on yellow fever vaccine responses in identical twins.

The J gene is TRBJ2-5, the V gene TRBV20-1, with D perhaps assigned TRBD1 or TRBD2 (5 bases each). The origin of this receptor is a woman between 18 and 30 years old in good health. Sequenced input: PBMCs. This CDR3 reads CSARDRMGTYQETQYF. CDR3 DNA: TGCAGTGCTAGAGATCGGATGGGGACGTACCAAGAGACCCAGTACTTC.